Presented here are 5 T cell receptor beta chains from one specimen sequenced in a study of T-cell reconstitution after alpha-beta-depleted transplantation in children. Researchers prepared the TCRbeta library using unique molecular identifiers, the study reports. TCRdb re-called the PCR reads with MiXCR, one entry per CDR3 protein. This sample has more than 150,000 distinct CDR3 sequences, with about 15% found just once. The sample was PBMCs from the stem cell graft donor, taken from the stem cell graft. Receptors were obtained from a human donor who donated a stem cell graft to a child with acute lymphoblastic leukemia.

This clonotype was observed many times. The CDR3 DNA reads as TGCAGCGTGAGTGGGGCTACTAGTAACTATGGCTACACCTTC. Residues: CSVSGATSNYGYTF. The V and J genes are TRBV29-1 and TRBJ1-2; tentative D call: TRBD1 (5 bases). V dropped 6 bases and J dropped 1 base, with 15 bases sitting between them. Germline values: CDR1 SQVTM, CDR2 ANQGSEA. The length of the CDR3 is 14 residues.

Only a few counts were recorded for this clonotype. J is TRBJ1-6 and V is TRBV7-6; the D gene is possibly TRBD1 (6 bases). Germline V gene data show CDR1 as SGHVS and CDR2 as FNYEAQ. Between the trimmed V and J ends, which lost 5 bases and 4 bases, there was a span of 9 bases. There are 14 residues in the CDR3. As DNA, the CDR3 is TGTGCCAGCAGCCGGACAGATTATAATTCACCCCTCCACTTT. Translating it yields CASSRTDYNSPLHF.

This clonotype showed up many times. This chain joins TRBV12-3 or TRBV12-4 and TRBJ2-7; D is ambiguous. The CDR3 totals 13 residues. Trimming shortened V by 6 bases and J by 4 bases, and 13 bases separated the two germline ends. CDR3: CASRPDTVYEQYF. In DNA form, the CDR3 reads TGTGCCAGCAGGCCTGACACTGTATACGAGCAGTACTTC.

This clonotype showed up many times. This chain's CDR3 is CSARGGRAHQETQYF. The CDR3 DNA sequence: TGCAGTGCTAGGGGCGGGAGGGCCCACCAAGAGACCCAGTACTTC. This chain joins TRBV20-1 and TRBJ2-5, with TRBD2 matching over 9 bases. Germline V gene data show CDR1 as DFQATT and CDR2 as SNEGSKA (reference sequence). CDR3 length equals 15 residues. V was clipped by 3 bases and J by 0 bases; unmatched bases: 5.

This clonotype occurred many times. The CDR3 sequence is CASSFAGRTNEKLFF. The CDR3 nucleotides read TGTGCCAGCAGTTTTGCAGGGAGAACTAATGAAAAACTGTTTTTT. V gene TRBV12-3 or TRBV12-4 combines with J gene TRBJ1-4; D is perhaps TRBD1 (5 bases). The CDR3 sequence is 15 residues long. V dropped 3 bases and J dropped 1 base, with 9 bases sitting between them.